A single sample gave rise to the 13 T cell receptor beta chains below, sequenced in a study of T-cell memory formation after mild COVID-19. TCRdb redid the calling of the 5' RACE reads with MiXCR, one entry per CDR3 protein. The profile shows some 350,000 distinct CDR3 sequences, around 13% of them singletons. Sequenced sample: PBMCs or a T cell subset sorted from them (not recorded which). The receptors were gathered from a man younger than 35 who had mild COVID-19 (a few samples of this study predate the infection). Cell type and time point are not known.

This clonotype was seen a few times. The chain joins TRBV6-5 to TRBJ1-2, with D unresolved. From germline, CDR1 is MNHEY and CDR2 SVGAGI. V was trimmed by 3 bases and J by 4 bases, leaving 6 bases between them. The CDR3 is 12 residues long. The CDR3 loop reads CASSYWGYGYTF. CDR3 nucleotide sequence: TGTGCCAGCAGTTATTGGGGCTATGGCTACACCTTC.

The table lists this clonotype with a few counts. The genes are TRBV7-2 and TRBJ2-1; D remains ambiguous. The germline CDR1 and CDR2 sequences are SGHTA and FQGNSA. V was shortened by 2 bases and J by 7 bases, with 18 bases between the two germline ends. This CDR3 comprises 16 residues. For the CDR3, the DNA is TGTGCCAGCAGCTTATACCGCGCGTGGGCTCGGAATGAGCAGTTCTTC. Its protein is CASSLYRAWARNEQFF.

Ten or more counts support this clonotype. CDR3 in amino acids: CGPSPGELFF. CDR3 sequence (DNA): TGCGGACCTTCTCCCGGGGAGCTGTTTTTT. The rearrangement links TRBV29-1 to TRBJ2-2; D unclear. Germline values: CDR1 SQVTM, CDR2 ANQGSEA. This CDR3 contains 10 residues.

This clonotype was seen more than once but under ten times. The chain's CDR3 is CASSLRDRGSPLHF. The DNA of the CDR3 is TGTGCCAGCAGCTTGCGGGACAGAGGTTCACCCCTCCACTTT. The chain has TRBV5-6 and TRBJ1-6; 7 nucleotides match TRBD1. V trimming: 1 base; J trimming: 9 bases; junction bases outside the gene matches: 4. The CDR3 has 14 amino acids. Germline V CDR1 and CDR2: SGHDT, YYEEEE.

This clonotype appeared a few times. This sequence joins TRBV6-4 and TRBJ2-5, with 7 bases lining up with TRBD2. This CDR3 contains 15 residues. The V segment lost 6 bases and the J segment 4 bases; nucleotides outside the gene matches: 11. Germline CDR1 is MRHNA and CDR2 is SNTAGT. CDR3 nucleotides: TGTGCCAGCAGACCACTCAAACTAGCGAGAGAGACCCAGTACTTC. Its translation is CASRPLKLARETQYF.

This clonotype has only a few counts. V and J are TRBV6-5 and TRBJ2-3, with 9 bases that match TRBD2. Germline V gene sequence: CDR1 MNHEY, CDR2 SVGAGI. Losses at the gene ends were 5 bases for V and 9 bases for J; bases not matched to a gene: 12. There are 15 residues in the CDR3. CDR3 loop: CASSASSGGTLTQYF. The DNA of the CDR3 is TGTGCCAGCAGTGCTTCAAGCGGGGGGACTTTGACGCAGTATTTT.

The rearrangement links TRBV7-2 to TRBJ2-5, with D perhaps matching TRBD1 (6 bases). The V gene lost 5 bases and the J gene lost 7 bases, with 17 bases spanning the gap. CDR1 SGHTA and CDR2 FQGNSA come from the germline V gene. The CDR3 extends over 14 amino acids. CDR3 nucleotides: TGTGCCAGCAGCCCTCCCGGGACAACCGGGACCCAGTACTTC. Protein product: CASSPPGTTGTQYF. Full variable domain (outside the CDR3, taken from reference TRBV7-2 and TRBJ2-5): GAGVSQSPSNKVTEKGKDVELRCDPISGHTALYWYRQSLGQGLEFLIYFQGNSAPDKSGLPSDRFSAERTGGSVSTLTIQRTQQEDSAVYLCASSPPGTTGTQYFGPGTRLLVL.

This clonotype was seen only a few times. The chain joins TRBV7-2 to TRBJ1-2; tentative D call: TRBD1 (6 bases). V lost 5 bases to trimming and J lost 8 bases, with 21 bases between them. The CDR3 sequence is 15 residues long. Germline CDR1 is SGHTA and CDR2 is FQGNSA. CDR3: CASSPEGRQGHGYTF. The CDR3 DNA is TGTGCCAGCAGCCCCGAAGGTCGGCAGGGACACGGCTACACCTTC.

V is TRBV27 and J is TRBJ2-1; D is undetermined. The germline gives CDR1 MNHEY, CDR2 SMNVEV (reference sequence). This CDR3 region has 11 residues. Trimming pared 5 bases from V and 10 bases from J, leaving 9 bases between. CDR3 nucleotides: TGTGCCAGCAGTCTTGGGTGGGAGCAGTTCTTC. It yields the protein CASSLGWEQFF.

This clonotype was observed a handful of times. This chain links TRBV6-8 with TRBJ1-1, with D perhaps matching TRBD1 (5 bases). CDR1 is MNHGY, CDR2 SAAAGT, per germline. The CDR3 has 13 amino acids. The V and J ends lost 8 bases and 5 bases respectively, with 15 bases between them. In nucleotides, the CDR3 is TGTGCCAGCCTCCTGTGGGGGAGGACTGAAGCTTTCTTT. Amino acid sequence: CASLLWGRTEAFF.

The genes are TRBV12-3 or TRBV12-4 and TRBJ1-6; D not resolved. V was cut by 5 bases and J by 9 bases, with 14 bases left in between. This CDR3 spans 14 amino acids. Here the CDR3 reads CASSMGLSVSPLHF. The CDR3 coding sequence is TGTGCCAGCAGTATGGGATTGTCGGTTTCACCCCTCCACTTT.

The gene calls are TRBV29-1 and TRBJ1-1, with D unresolved. V dropped 6 bases and J dropped 0 bases, with 11 bases sitting between them. CDR3 length: 13 amino acids. Germline V lookup: CDR1 SQVTM, CDR2 ANQGSEA. CDR3 sequence (DNA): TGCAGCGTCCGGACTTTATTGAACACTGAAGCTTTCTTT. Translating it yields CSVRTLLNTEAFF.

The chain carries TRBV7-9 and TRBJ1-2, with TRBD1 matching 7 bases. Germline trimming cut 4 bases from V and 4 bases from J; bases unmatched to any gene: 12. Germline CDR1 is SEHNR and CDR2 is FQNEAQ (reference sequence). The CDR3 sequence is 16 residues long. CDR3 nucleotides: TGTGCCAGCAGCTCGTCCACCCTCGGGACAGTCTATGGCTACACCTTC. Translated: CASSSSTLGTVYGYTF.